This T cell receptor (beta chain) stems from a study of alternative splicing in chronic myeloid leukemia remission (TCRdb year 2020). Background for the entire study: RNA sequencing was used to profile peripheral blood from chronic-phase CML patients at diagnosis and at remission, and the results were compared with those from healthy donors. The RESIST (imatinib), ENESTxtnd (nilotinib) and PINNACLE (nilotinib plus pegylated interferon) trials supplied some 10 diagnostic specimens along with matched remission specimens. Median ages of around 55 years at diagnosis, about 59 at remission and 35 to 45 for healthy controls were recorded. The diagnostic specimens from the trials consisted of total leukocytes from peripheral blood collected in EDTA. The French Persistem study contributed nine CML samples, of which seven were diagnostic and two were matched remission samples. Female/male counts of 11/5 were recorded for diagnosis samples, 8/3 for remission samples and 2/4 for controls. Total RNA was extracted with Trizol from peripheral blood mononuclear cells of diagnosis, remission and control samples. General findings and caveats noted by the study authors: Blood cell composition differed strongly depending on the timepoint, moving from an enrichment of myeloid progenitors at diagnosis to an enrichment of mature lymphoid cells at remission. Blood cell composition at remission was reconfigured to resemble lymphoid cell-enriched normal controls.

The CDR3 runs 13 residues from the cysteine to the phenylalanine. The protein alone is recorded here. The germline V gene supplies CDR1 MDHEN and CDR2 SYDVKM. Concerning this clonotype: The target of this receptor is not known.

Receptor amplification or capture employed bulk RNA-seq. The TruSeq Stranded RNA sample prep kit was used to generate libraries of poly-A-enriched mRNA from an input of around 1 ug total RNA. Every sample was sequenced in triplicate, with paired-end sequencing run on a HiSeq 2500. Each mate in the RNA-seq data had a read length of 125 nucleotides. Regarding the original processing steps: Reads were trimmed and aligned to hg38 with STAR v2.7, with quality control by FASTQC, RSeQC and multiqc. Salmon 0.14.1 was used to quantify gene expression levels as transcripts per million (TPM). The results of principal component analysis suggested that neither trial, library batch, sequencing batch, treatment regimen nor sex drove the transcriptomic profiles. After TCRdb reprocessed the reads, each CDR3 protein sequence was kept as one row, without DNA. The authors' filters were not applied to this entry. This sample's records show some 46 distinct CDR3 sequences.

Interpreted using the paper, the time point label stands for: chronic-phase CML before TKI therapy (screening/day 1). Approximately 16 CML patients made up the patient cohort, and matched post-remission samples were retrieved for a subset of those patients. The V and J genes are TRBV28 and TRBJ2-7; there is no DNA to check the TCRdb D call of TRBD1. This specimen was PBMCs or total blood leukocytes (not recorded which), taken at diagnosis. This sequence originates from an adult with chronic myeloid leukemia. The CDR3 protein sequence reads: CASSVRDSYEQYF.